This section outlines one TCR beta chain sequence together with its context. This sample is part of a study of beta chain features in type 1 diabetes. Germline lookup yields CDR1 SGHTS and CDR2 YDEGEE. The CDR3 runs 14 residues. With 0 bases removed from V and 3 bases from J, the gap between germline ends came to 9 bases. Reverse transcription of all isolated RNA meant that expressed TCRB transcripts were sequenced. Profiled with immunoSEQ multiplex PCR; TCRdb holds only in-frame clones, not every one. The table shows 900,000 or so clones, with around a sixth occurring only once. The chain uses TRBV5-8 and TRBJ1-2; D call uncertain. Sample: naive CD4+ T cells from blood. This sequence was found in a woman in her late teens or twenties in good health. The chain's CDR3 is CASSLGHGYYGYTF. CDR3 nucleotide sequence: TGTGCCAGCAGCTTGGGGCACGGTTACTATGGCTACACCTTC.